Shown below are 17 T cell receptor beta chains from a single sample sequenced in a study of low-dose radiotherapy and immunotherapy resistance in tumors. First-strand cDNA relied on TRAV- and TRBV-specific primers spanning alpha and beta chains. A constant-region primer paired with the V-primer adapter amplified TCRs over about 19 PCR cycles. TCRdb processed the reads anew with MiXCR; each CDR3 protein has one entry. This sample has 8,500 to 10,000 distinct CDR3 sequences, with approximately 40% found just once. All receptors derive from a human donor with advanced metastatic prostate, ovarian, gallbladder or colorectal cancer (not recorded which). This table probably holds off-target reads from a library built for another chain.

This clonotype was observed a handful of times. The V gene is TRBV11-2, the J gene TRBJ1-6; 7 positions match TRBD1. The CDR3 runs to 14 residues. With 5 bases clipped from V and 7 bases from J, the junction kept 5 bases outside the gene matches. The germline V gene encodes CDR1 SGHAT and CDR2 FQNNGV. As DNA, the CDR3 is TGTGCCAGCAGCCCCAGGGGGGGCAATTCACCCCTCCACTTT. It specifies CASSPRGGNSPLHF.

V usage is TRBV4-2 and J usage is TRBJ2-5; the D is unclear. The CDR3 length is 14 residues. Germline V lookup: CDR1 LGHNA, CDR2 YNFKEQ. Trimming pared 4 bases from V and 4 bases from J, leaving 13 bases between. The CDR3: CASSPKLGGETQYF. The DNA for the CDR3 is TGTGCCAGCAGCCCGAAACTTGGCGGAGAGACCCAGTACTTC.

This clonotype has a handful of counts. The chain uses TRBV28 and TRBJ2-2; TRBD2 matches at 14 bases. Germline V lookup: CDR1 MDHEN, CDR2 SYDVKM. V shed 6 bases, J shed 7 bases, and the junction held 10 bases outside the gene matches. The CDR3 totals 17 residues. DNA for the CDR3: TGTGCCAGCAGGCCGAGACTAGCGGGAGGGCCAGACGGGGAGCTGTTTTTT. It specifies CASRPRLAGGPDGELFF.

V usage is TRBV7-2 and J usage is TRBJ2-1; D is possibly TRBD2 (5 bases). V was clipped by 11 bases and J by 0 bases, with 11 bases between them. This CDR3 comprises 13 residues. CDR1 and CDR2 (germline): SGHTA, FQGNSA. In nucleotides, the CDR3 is TGTGCCGGGTCGGCGGGCTCCTACAATGAGCAGTTCTTC. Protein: CAGSAGSYNEQFF.

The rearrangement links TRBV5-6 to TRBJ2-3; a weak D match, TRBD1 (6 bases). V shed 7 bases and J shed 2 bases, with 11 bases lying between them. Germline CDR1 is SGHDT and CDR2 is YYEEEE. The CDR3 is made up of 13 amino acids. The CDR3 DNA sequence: TGTGCCAGCTGCTGGGGGCCCACAGATACGCAGTATTTT. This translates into CASCWGPTDTQYF.

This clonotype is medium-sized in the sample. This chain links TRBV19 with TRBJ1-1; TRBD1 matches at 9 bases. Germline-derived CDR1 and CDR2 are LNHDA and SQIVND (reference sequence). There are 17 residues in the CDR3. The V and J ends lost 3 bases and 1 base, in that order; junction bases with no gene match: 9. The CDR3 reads CASSINRGRGWNTEAFF. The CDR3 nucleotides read TGTGCCAGTAGTATCAACAGGGGGCGAGGCTGGAACACTGAAGCTTTCTTT.

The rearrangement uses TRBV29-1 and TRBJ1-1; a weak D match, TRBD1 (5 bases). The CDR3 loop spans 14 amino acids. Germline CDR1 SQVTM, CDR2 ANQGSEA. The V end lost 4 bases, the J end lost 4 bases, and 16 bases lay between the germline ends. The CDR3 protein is CSVVGVGTATEAFF. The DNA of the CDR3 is TGCAGCGTTGTGGGAGTAGGGACGGCCACTGAAGCTTTCTTT.

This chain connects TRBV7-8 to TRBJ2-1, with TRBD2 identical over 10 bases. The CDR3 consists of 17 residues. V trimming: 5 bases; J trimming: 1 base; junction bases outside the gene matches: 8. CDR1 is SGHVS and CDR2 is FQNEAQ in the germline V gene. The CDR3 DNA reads TGTGCCAGCAGCCTCAATAGCGGGAGGACATCCTACAATGAGCAGTTCTTC. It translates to CASSLNSGRTSYNEQFF.

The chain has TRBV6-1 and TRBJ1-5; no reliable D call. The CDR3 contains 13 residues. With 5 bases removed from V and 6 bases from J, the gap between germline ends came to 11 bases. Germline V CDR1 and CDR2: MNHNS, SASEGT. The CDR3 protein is CASSPPVGQPQHF. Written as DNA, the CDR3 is TGTGCCAGCAGTCCCCCAGTCGGTCAGCCCCAGCATTTT.

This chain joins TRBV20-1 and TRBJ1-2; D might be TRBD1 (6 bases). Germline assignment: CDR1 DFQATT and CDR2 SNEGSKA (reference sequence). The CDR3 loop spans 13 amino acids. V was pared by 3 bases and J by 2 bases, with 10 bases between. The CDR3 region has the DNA TGCAGTGCTAGGGAACAGGGCAACTATGGCTACACCTTC. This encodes CSAREQGNYGYTF.

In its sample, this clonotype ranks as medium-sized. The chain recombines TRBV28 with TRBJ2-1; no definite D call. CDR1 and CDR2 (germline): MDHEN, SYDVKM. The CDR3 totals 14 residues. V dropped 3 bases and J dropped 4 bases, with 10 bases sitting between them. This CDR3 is CASSLAGLYNEQFF. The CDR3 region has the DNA TGTGCCAGCAGTTTGGCCGGCCTGTACAATGAGCAGTTCTTC. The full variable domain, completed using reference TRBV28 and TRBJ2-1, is DVKVTQSSRYLVKRTGEKVFLECVQDMDHENMFWYRQDPGLGLRLIYFSYDVKMKEKGDIPEGYSVSREKKERFSLILESASTNQTSMYLCASSLAGLYNEQFFGPGTRLTVL.

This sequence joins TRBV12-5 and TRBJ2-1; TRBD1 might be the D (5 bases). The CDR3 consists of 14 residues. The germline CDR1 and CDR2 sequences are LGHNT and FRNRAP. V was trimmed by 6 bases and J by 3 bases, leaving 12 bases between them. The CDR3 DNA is TGTGCTAGTGGCCCCTTCAGGGACTACAATGAGCAGTTCTTC. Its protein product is CASGPFRDYNEQFF.

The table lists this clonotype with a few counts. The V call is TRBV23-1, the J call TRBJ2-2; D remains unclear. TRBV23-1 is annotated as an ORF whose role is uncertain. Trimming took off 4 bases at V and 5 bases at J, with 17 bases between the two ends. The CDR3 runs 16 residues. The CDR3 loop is CASSRSDGSRTGELFF. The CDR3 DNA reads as TGCGCCAGCAGTCGATCGGACGGGTCGAGGACCGGGGAGCTGTTTTTT.

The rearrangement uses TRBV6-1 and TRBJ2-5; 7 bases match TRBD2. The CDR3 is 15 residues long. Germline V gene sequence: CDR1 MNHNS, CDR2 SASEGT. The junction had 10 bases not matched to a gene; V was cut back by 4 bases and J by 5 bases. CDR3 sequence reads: CASSVFREGFETQYF. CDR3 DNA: TGTGCCAGCAGTGTATTCAGGGAGGGTTTTGAGACCCAGTACTTC.

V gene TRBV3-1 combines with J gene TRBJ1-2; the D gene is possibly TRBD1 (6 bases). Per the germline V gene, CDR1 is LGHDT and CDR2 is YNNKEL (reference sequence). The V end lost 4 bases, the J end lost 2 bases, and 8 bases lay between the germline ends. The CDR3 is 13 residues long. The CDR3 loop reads CASSPGQNYGYTF. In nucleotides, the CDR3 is TGTGCCAGCAGCCCAGGACAGAACTATGGCTACACCTTC.

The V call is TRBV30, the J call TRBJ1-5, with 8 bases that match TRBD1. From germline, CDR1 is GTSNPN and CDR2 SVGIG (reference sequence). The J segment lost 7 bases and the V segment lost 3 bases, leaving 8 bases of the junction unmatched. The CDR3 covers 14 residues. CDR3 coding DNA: TGTGCCTGGAGAGCGGACAGGGATGAACAGCCCCAGCATTTT. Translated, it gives CAWRADRDEQPQHF.

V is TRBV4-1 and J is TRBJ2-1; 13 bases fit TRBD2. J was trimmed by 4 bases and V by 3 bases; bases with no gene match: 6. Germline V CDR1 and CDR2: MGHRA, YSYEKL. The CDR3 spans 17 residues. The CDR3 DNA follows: TGCGCCAGCAGCCACTTTCGACTAGCGGGGGGATACAATGAGCAGTTCTTC. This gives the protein CASSHFRLAGGYNEQFF.